The sequence of this TCR beta chain was determined in a study of control samples from healthy donors and cancer patients. Data came from immunoSEQ multiplex PCR; TCRdb stores just in-frame clones and leaves some out. The table shows over 85,000 clones, with around 92% occurring only once. This clone was observed a single time. The sequencing sample was made of blood. The sequence was collected from a woman under 30 in good health.

CDR3 in DNA: TGTGCCAGCAGCTTAGATGGACAAATACCAAAGTACGAGCAGTACTTC. Its protein product is CASSLDGQIPKYEQYF. This chain links TRBV11-3 with TRBJ2-7; D might be TRBD1 (5 bases). Trimming stripped 0 bases from V and 4 bases from J, with 16 bases between. This CDR3 has 16 residues. Germline CDR1 is SGHNT and CDR2 is YENEEA.